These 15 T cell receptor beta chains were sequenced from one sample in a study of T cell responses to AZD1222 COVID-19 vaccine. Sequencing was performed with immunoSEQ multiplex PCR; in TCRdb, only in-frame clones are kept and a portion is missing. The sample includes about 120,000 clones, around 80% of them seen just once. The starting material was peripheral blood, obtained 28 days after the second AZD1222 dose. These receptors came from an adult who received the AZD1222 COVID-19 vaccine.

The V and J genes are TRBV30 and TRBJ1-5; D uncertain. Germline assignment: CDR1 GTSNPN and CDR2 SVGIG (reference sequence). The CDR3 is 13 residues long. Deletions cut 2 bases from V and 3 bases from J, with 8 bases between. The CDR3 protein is CAWSLQDNQPQHF. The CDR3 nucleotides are TGTGCCTGGAGTTTGCAGGACAATCAGCCCCAGCATTTT.

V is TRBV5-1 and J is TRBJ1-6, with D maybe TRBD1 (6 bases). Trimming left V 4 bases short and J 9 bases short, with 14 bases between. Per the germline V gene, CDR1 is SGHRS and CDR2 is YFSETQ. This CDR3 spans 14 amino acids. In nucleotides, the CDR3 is TGCGCCAGCAGCCTACAGGGCGCGAGTTCACCCCTCCACTTT. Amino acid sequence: CASSLQGASSPLHF. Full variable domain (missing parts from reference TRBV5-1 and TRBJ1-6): KAGVTQTPRYLIKTRGQQVTLSCSPISGHRSVSWYQQTPGQGLQFLFEYFSETQRNKGNFPGRFSGRQFSNSRSEMNVSTLELGDSALYLCASSLQGASSPLHFGNGTRLTVT.

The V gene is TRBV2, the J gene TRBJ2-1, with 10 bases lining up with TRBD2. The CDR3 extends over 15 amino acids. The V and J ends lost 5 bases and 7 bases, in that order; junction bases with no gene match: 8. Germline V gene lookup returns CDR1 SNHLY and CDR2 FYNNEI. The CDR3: CASSRTSGIGNEQFF. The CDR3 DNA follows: TGTGCCAGCAGTAGGACTAGCGGAATAGGTAATGAGCAGTTCTTC. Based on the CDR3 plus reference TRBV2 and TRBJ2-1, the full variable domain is EPEVTQTPSHQVTQMGQEVILRCVPISNHLYFYWYRQILGQKVEFLVSFYNNEISEKSEIFDDQFSVERPDGSNFTLKIRSTKLEDSAMYFCASSRTSGIGNEQFFGPGTRLTVL.

CDR3 in DNA: TGTGCCAGTAACGCCCGACAGGGGATCAATCAGCCCCAGCATTTT. Translated: CASNARQGINQPQHF. The V call is TRBV19, the J call TRBJ1-5, with 8 bases identical to TRBD1. Trimming took 7 bases from V and 3 from J; bases not matched to a gene: 8. This CDR3 contains 15 residues. Germline loops: CDR1 LNHDA, CDR2 SQIVND (reference sequence).

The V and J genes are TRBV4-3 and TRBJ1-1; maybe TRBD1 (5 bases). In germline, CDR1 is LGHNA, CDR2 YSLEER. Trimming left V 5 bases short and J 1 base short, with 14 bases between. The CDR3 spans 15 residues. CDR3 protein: CASSRGGAENTEAFF. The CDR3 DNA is TGCGCCAGCAGCAGAGGCGGGGCCGAGAACACTGAAGCTTTCTTT.

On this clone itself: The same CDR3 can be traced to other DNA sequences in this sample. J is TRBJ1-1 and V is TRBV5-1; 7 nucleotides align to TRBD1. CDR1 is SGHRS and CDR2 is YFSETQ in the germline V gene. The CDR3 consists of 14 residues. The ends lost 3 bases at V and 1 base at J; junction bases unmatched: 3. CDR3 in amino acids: CASSSQGGNTEAFF. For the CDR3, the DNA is TGCGCCAGCAGCTCTCAGGGGGGGAACACTGAAGCTTTCTTT.

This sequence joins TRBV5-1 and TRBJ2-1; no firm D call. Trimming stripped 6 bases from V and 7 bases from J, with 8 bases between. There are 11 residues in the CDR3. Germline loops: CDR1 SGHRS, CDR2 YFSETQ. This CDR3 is CASTEQNEQFF. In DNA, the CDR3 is TGCGCCAGCACCGAACAAAATGAGCAGTTCTTC.

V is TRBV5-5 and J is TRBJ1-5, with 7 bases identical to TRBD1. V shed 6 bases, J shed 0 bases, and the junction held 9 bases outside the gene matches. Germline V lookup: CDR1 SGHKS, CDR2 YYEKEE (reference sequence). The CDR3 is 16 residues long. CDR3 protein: CASTLRQGGSNQPQHF. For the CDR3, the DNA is TGTGCCAGCACCCTCAGACAGGGCGGTAGCAATCAGCCCCAGCATTTT.

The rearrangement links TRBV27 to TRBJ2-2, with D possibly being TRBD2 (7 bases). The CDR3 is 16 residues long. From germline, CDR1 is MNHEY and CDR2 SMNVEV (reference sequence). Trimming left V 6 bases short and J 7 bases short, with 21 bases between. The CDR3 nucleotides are TGTGCCAGCAGGGAAAAGGTCGGGGGGCCGGGCGGGGAGCTGTTTTTT. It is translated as CASREKVGGPGGELFF.

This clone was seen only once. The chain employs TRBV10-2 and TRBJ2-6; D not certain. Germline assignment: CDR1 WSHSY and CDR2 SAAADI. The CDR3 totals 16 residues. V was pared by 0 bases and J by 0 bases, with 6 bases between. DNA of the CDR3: TGCGCCAGCAGTGAGTCGCTTAGCTCTGGGGCCAACGTCCTGACTTTC. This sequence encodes CASSESLSSGANVLTF.

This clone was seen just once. The DNA of the CDR3 is TGTGCCAGCAGCTTAAGACAGGGGGATAATTCACCCCTCCACTTT. Protein product: CASSLRQGDNSPLHF. The chain joins TRBV7-2 to TRBJ1-6, with TRBD1 identical over 9 bases. The CDR3 runs to 15 residues. The germline V gene has CDR1 SGHTA and CDR2 FQGNSA. V lost 2 bases, J lost 5 bases, and 1 base stayed unmatched.

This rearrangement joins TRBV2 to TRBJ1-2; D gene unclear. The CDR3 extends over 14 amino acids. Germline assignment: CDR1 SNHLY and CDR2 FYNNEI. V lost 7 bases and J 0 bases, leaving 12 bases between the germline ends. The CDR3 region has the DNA TGTGCCAGCAACTCCGGAACCACTAACTATGGCTACACCTTC. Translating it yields CASNSGTTNYGYTF. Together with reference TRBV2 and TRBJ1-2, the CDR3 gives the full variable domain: EPEVTQTPSHQVTQMGQEVILRCVPISNHLYFYWYRQILGQKVEFLVSFYNNEISEKSEIFDDQFSVERPDGSNFTLKIRSTKLEDSAMYFCASNSGTTNYGYTFGSGTRLTVV.

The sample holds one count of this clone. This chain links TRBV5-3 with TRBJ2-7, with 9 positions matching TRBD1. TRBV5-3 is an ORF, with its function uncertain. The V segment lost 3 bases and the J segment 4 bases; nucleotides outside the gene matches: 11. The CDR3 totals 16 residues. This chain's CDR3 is CARSWAGDREPYEQYF. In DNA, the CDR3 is TGTGCCAGAAGCTGGGCCGGGGACAGGGAGCCATACGAGCAGTACTTC.

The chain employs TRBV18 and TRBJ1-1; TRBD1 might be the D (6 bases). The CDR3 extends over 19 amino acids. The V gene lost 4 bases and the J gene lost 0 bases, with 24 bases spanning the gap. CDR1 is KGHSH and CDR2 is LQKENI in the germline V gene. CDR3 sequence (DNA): TGTGCCAGCTCACGACAACTACCAGGGGAACCCGGTATGAACACTGAAGCTTTCTTT. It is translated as CASSRQLPGEPGMNTEAFF. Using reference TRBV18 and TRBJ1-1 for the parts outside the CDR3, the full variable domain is NAGVMQNPRHLVRRRGQEARLRCSPMKGHSHVYWYRQLPEEGLKFMVYLQKENIIDESGMPKERFSAEFPKEGPSILRIQQVVRGDSAAYFCASSRQLPGEPGMNTEAFFGQGTRLTVV.

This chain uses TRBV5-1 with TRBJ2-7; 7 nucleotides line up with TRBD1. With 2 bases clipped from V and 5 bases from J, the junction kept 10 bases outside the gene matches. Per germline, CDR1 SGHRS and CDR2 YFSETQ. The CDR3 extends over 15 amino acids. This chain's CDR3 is CASSFLTGVRNEQYF. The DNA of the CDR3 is TGCGCCAGCAGCTTTCTTACAGGGGTTAGAAACGAGCAGTACTTC. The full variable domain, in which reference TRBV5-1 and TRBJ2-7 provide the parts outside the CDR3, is KAGVTQTPRYLIKTRGQQVTLSCSPISGHRSVSWYQQTPGQGLQFLFEYFSETQRNKGNFPGRFSGRQFSNSRSEMNVSTLELGDSALYLCASSFLTGVRNEQYFGPGTRLTVT.